These 17 T cell receptor beta chains were all obtained from the same sample, sequenced in a study of cytomegalovirus exposure and HLA in healthy donors. The PCR contained 60 Vbeta and 13 Jbeta primers. Sequenced by immunoSEQ multiplex PCR; TCRdb stores in-frame clones only, minus some. Recorded for this sample: 60,000 to 100,000 clones. The specimen was PBMCs. These receptors originate from a young man in good health and CMV-seronegative.

The chain combines TRBV5-1 with TRBJ2-3; 7 bases map to TRBD1. V dropped 0 bases and J dropped 0; count of bases not matched to a gene: 10. The CDR3 consists of 18 residues. Germline V gene data show CDR1 as SGHRS and CDR2 as YFSETQ. CDR3: CASSLGSGGALSTDTQYF. Written as DNA, the CDR3 is TGCGCCAGCAGCTTGGGGTCAGGGGGTGCACTTAGCACAGATACGCAGTATTTT.

The chain combines TRBV5-1 with TRBJ2-3; 8 bases are shared with TRBD1. The length of the CDR3 is 15 residues. Germline V gene lookup returns CDR1 SGHRS and CDR2 YFSETQ. Trimming cost V 1 base and J 5 bases; bases outside gene matches: 6. For the CDR3, the DNA is TGCGCCAGCAGCTTGAGGACAGGGTGGGAAGATACGCAGTATTTT. This codes for CASSLRTGWEDTQYF.

This chain connects TRBV10-3 to TRBJ2-5; perhaps TRBD2 as D (6 bases). Trimming removed 5 bases from V and 5 bases from J, with 9 bases in between. The CDR3 totals 12 residues. Germline V gene data show CDR1 as ENHRY and CDR2 as SYGVKD. The CDR3 DNA reads as TGTGCCATCAGTTCGGGGGAGGAGACCCAGTACTTC. Translated: CAISSGEETQYF.

For the CDR3, the DNA is TGTGCCAGCAGCTTGGGTGGACTAGCGGACGTTGAGCAGTTCTTC. Translated, it gives CASSLGGLADVEQFF. This chain joins TRBV5-4 and TRBJ2-1; 10 bases are a match to TRBD2. V shed 0 bases and J 9 bases; nucleotides not matched to a gene: 6. CDR1 and CDR2 (germline): SGHNT, YYREEE (reference sequence). This CDR3 spans 15 amino acids.

V is TRBV30 and J is TRBJ1-1; 10 bases line up with TRBD1. The CDR3 has 15 residues. V lost 0 bases and J lost 7; bases outside the gene matches: 8. Germline loops: CDR1 GTSNPN, CDR2 SVGIG (reference sequence). CDR3 protein: CAWSVYPDRGGEAFF. In DNA, the CDR3 is TGTGCCTGGAGTGTATACCCGGACAGGGGGGGTGAAGCTTTCTTT.

The rearrangement links TRBV4-2 to TRBJ1-4, with D unclear. Germline assignment: CDR1 LGHNA and CDR2 YNFKEQ. Trimming left V 4 bases short and J 0 bases short, with 12 bases between. There are 16 residues in the CDR3. The CDR3 sequence is CASSPSRGTTNEKLFF. The DNA for the CDR3 is TGTGCCAGCAGCCCTAGCCGGGGAACAACTAATGAAAAACTGTTTTTT.

The chain joins TRBV29-1 to TRBJ1-6; D not resolved. Germline V gene lookup returns CDR1 SQVTM and CDR2 ANQGSEA. Deletions cut 4 bases from V and 0 bases from J, with 4 bases between. This CDR3 comprises 13 residues. The CDR3 region has the DNA TGCAGCGTTGGGAGCTCCTATAATTCACCCCTCCACTTT. The encoded protein is CSVGSSYNSPLHF. The variable domain in full, with the rest retrieved from reference TRBV29-1 and TRBJ1-6, is SAVISQKPSRDICQRGTSLTIQCQVDSQVTMMFWYRQQPGQSLTLIATANQGSEATYESGFVIDKFPISRPNLTFSTLTVSNMSPEDSSIYLCSVGSSYNSPLHFGNGTRLTVT.

The V call is TRBV11-2, the J call TRBJ2-3; 9 nucleotides agree with TRBD2. Trimming at V came to 5 bases and at J to 0 bases, leaving 3 bases not matched to a gene. Germline CDR1 is SGHAT and CDR2 is FQNNGV. The CDR3 runs 15 residues. The CDR3 nucleotides read TGTGCCAGCAGCAGCGGGGGGCCTAGCACAGATACGCAGTATTTT. It translates to CASSSGGPSTDTQYF. Together with reference TRBV11-2 and TRBJ2-3, the CDR3 gives the full variable domain: EAGVAQSPRYKIIEKRQSVAFWCNPISGHATLYWYQQILGQGPKLLIQFQNNGVVDDSQLPKDRFSAERLKGVDSTLKIQPAKLEDSAVYLCASSSGGPSTDTQYFGPGTRLTVL.

The V gene is TRBV7-2, the J gene TRBJ2-7, with D perhaps matching TRBD1 (6 bases). The V and J ends lost 3 bases and 0 bases respectively, with 9 bases between them. CDR3 length equals 14 residues. Germline CDR1 is SGHTA and CDR2 is FQGNSA. CDR3 in DNA: TGTGCCAGCAGCTTCACAGGGTCCTCCTACGAGCAGTACTTC. Protein: CASSFTGSSYEQYF.

This sequence joins TRBV5-1 and TRBJ2-1; TRBD2 matches at 10 bases. The V segment lost 4 bases and the J segment 0 bases; nucleotides outside the gene matches: 10. CDR1 and CDR2 (germline): SGHRS, YFSETQ. CDR3 length: 18 amino acids. CDR3 DNA: TGCGCCAGCAGCCAGCTAGCGGGGGCGTCGTACTCCTACAATGAGCAGTTCTTC. Protein: CASSQLAGASYSYNEQFF.

CDR3 sequence reads: CASSLTGGAEAFF. The CDR3 DNA reads TGTGCCAGCAGTTTGACAGGGGGAGCTGAAGCTTTCTTT. The rearrangement uses TRBV28 and TRBJ1-1; the match to TRBD1 covers 9 bases. The CDR3 is 13 amino acids. Germline loops: CDR1 MDHEN, CDR2 SYDVKM. The trim removed 3 bases at V and 6 bases at J, leaving 2 bases unmatched.

This chain connects TRBV4-3 to TRBJ2-1; TRBD2 might be the D (5 bases). The CDR3 has 15 amino acids. The germline CDR1 and CDR2 sequences are LGHNA and YSLEER. Trimming removed 4 bases from V and 4 bases from J, with 14 bases in between. The CDR3 region is CASSRLVTGYNEQFF. The DNA for the CDR3 is TGCGCCAGCAGCCGGCTCGTTACGGGGTACAATGAGCAGTTCTTC.

The V gene is TRBV11-1, the J gene TRBJ2-5, with 12 positions matching TRBD2. Germline V gene lookup returns CDR1 SGHAT and CDR2 FQDESV (reference sequence). Germline trimming cut 3 bases from V and 4 bases from J; bases unmatched to any gene: 3. CDR3 length: 15 amino acids. Here the CDR3 reads CASSFRLAGVETQYF. CDR3 DNA sequence: TGTGCCAGCAGCTTCCGACTAGCGGGGGTAGAGACCCAGTACTTC.

The gene calls are TRBV29-1 and TRBJ2-1; possible D gene TRBD1, 7 bases. Germline V CDR1 and CDR2: SQVTM, ANQGSEA. Trimming pared 6 bases from V and 8 bases from J, leaving 20 bases between. This CDR3 spans 14 amino acids. The CDR3, as DNA: TGCAGCGTGGCTTGGCAGGGGGGTACCGATGAGCAGTTCTTC. Translation gives CSVAWQGGTDEQFF.

This chain joins TRBV7-9 and TRBJ2-2; the match to TRBD2 covers 10 bases. After removal of 0 bases from V and 7 bases from J, the junction contained 5 bases not matched to a gene. Germline lookup yields CDR1 SEHNR and CDR2 FQNEAQ (reference sequence). This CDR3 spans 16 amino acids. This CDR3 reads CASSLASGLAYGELFF. The CDR3 coding sequence is TGTGCCAGCAGCTTAGCGTCGGGACTAGCGTACGGGGAGCTGTTTTTT.

The V and J genes are TRBV11-2 and TRBJ2-2, with TRBD2 matching 11 bases. The CDR3 has 16 residues. The germline gives CDR1 SGHAT, CDR2 FQNNGV. The V and J ends lost 6 bases and 5 bases, in that order; junction bases with no gene match: 8. Here the CDR3 reads CASSYTSGGLTGELFF. CDR3 coding DNA: TGTGCCAGCAGTTATACTAGCGGGGGTTTAACCGGGGAGCTGTTTTTT.

The chain carries TRBV19 and TRBJ1-1; tentatively, D is TRBD1 (5 bases). Trimming pared 3 bases from V and 1 base from J, leaving 9 bases between. This CDR3 contains 14 residues. Germline V gene lookup returns CDR1 LNHDA and CDR2 SQIVND (reference sequence). The DNA for the CDR3 is TGTGCCAGTAGTATCCGGACAACGAACACTGAAGCTTTCTTT. Translated, it gives CASSIRTTNTEAFF.